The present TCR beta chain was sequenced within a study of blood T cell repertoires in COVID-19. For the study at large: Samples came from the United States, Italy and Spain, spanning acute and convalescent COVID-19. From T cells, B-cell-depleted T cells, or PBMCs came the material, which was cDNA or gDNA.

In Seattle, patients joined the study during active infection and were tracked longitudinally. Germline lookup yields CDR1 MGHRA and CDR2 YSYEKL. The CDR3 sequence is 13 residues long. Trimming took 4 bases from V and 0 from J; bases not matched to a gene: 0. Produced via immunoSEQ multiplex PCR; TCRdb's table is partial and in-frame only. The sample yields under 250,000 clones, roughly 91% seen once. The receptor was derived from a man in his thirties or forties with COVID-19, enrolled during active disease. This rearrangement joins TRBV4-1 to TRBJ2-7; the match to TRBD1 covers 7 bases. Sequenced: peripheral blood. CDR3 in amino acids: CASSRDSSYEQYF. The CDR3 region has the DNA TGCGCCAGCAGCCGGGACAGCTCCTACGAGCAGTACTTC.